This T cell receptor (beta chain) derives from a study of CXCR3-negative and CXCR3-positive naive CD8 T cells. Study outcomes and limitations: When CXCR3-positive naive cells were set against CXCR3-negative naive cells, the former had more hydrophobic TRB CDR3s.

Germline V lookup: CDR1 SQVTM, CDR2 ANQGSEA. CDR3 length: 11 residues. All TRB cDNA libraries came from 5' RACE performed with UMI labels. Reanalyzing the 5' RACE reads, TCRdb keeps one entry per CDR3 protein, without DNA. The sample features 90,000 to 95,000 distinct CDR3 sequences, with around 1.8% in its top ten. Details on this clonotype: The antigen remains undetermined.

This chain links TRBV29-1 with TRBJ1-1. Sequenced: naive CXCR3- CD8+ T cells from blood. Indicated subset: CD45RO-CCR7+CD27+CD95- naive CD8+ T cells lacking CXCR3 (TNR3-). The sequence derives from a human donor in good health. Some clones in this sample may be carry-over from other donors' samples. This chain's CDR3 is CSVGRNTEAFF.